This T cell receptor beta chain was identified in a study of untreated major depressive disorder. General observations from the study: TRBV25-01 and TRBV02-01 followed the flow pattern without significance. Sequencing comparisons covered only three preselected Vbeta families. Depressed patients' CD4+ T cells carried increased TRBV05-01 (Vbeta 5.1) usage versus control CD4+ T cells.

Per the germline V gene, CDR1 is LGHNT and CDR2 is FRNRAP. V lost 6 bases to trimming and J lost 0 bases, with 13 bases between them. This CDR3 is built from 15 residues. This clone appeared once. As yet, its antigen is unknown. Assay used: immunoSEQ multiplex PCR; TCRdb lists only in-frame clones, some missing. The sample carries some 13,000 clones, around nine tenths recorded once. The sample was CD4+ T cells from PBMCs. The receptor was derived from a woman in her 30s with major depressive disorder. V gene TRBV12-5 combines with J gene TRBJ2-3; either TRBD1 or TRBD2 may supply D (5 bases each). CDR3 residues: CASGGPDESTDTQYF. CDR3 in DNA: TGTGCTAGTGGGGGACCTGACGAGAGCACAGATACGCAGTATTTT. The variable domain in full, with the rest retrieved from reference TRBV12-5 and TRBJ2-3, is DARVTQTPRHKVTEMGQEVTMRCQPILGHNTVFWYRQTMMQGLELLAYFRNRAPLDDSGMPKDRFSAEMPDATLATLKIQPSEPRDSAVYFCASGGPDESTDTQYFGPGTRLTVL.